The present T cell receptor (beta chain) was sequenced within a study of T cell repertoires in cytomegalovirus infection. Study-level information: An indication of both CMV infection and matching HLA type came from public TCR beta signatures. Study results and caveats: There were carriers of CMV plus the relevant HLA, and cumulative public TCR beta family frequency identified them. The ex vivo response showed dominance by HLA-C-restricted CMV-specific TCR beta clonotypes.

A single record per CDR3 protein comes from TCRdb applying MiXCR to the reads. This table has some 270,000 distinct CDR3 sequences, over 15% appearing once. Germline V CDR1 and CDR2: SEHNR, FQNEAQ (reference sequence). CDR3 length: 16 residues. The ends were cut back, 1 base at V and 0 bases at J, with 10 bases in the middle. This clonotype has a handful of counts. The antigen is unknown. The source material was CD8+ T cells from PBMCs. This chain joins TRBV7-9 and TRBJ1-5; the D gene is possibly TRBD1 (6 bases). This sequence was found in a human donor in good health (CMV status not recorded). Some clones in this sample may be carry-over from other donors' samples. CDR3 sequence (DNA): TGTGCCAGCAGCTTAGGACAGGACTTTAGCAATCAGCCCCAGCATTTT. Translated: CASSLGQDFSNQPQHF.